This T cell receptor beta chain was sequenced during a study of blood T cells in healthy people across ages (dated by TCRdb to the mid-2010s). About the investigation overall: In model experiments, template switching captured about one uniquely barcoded TCR beta cDNA molecule for every two T cells. The study measured age-related changes in TCR beta repertoire diversity using deep sequencing normalized with unique cDNA molecular identifiers. Donors were grouped into four age groups: young (average about 15 years), middle-aged (less than 40), aged (around 56) and long-lived (just over 80). To avoid experimental bias, donors of different ages were spread randomly across the sequencing lanes. Using the same blood draw, the study looked at two additional independent replicas of 1 million unique cDNA reads for two donors, one aged 18 to 30 and the other aged 80 or older.

CDR1 and CDR2 (DFQATT, SNEGSKA) derive from the germline V gene (reference sequence). The CDR3, from cysteine to phenylalanine, totals 16 residues. Solely the CDR3 DNA is kept, with 48 bases framed from the first base. Trimming removed 3 bases from V and 4 bases from J; the gene matches leave 14 bases unexplained. Donors were 39 systemically healthy Caucasian individuals from Russia aged roughly 6 to 100 years. About 10 milliliters of peripheral blood were collected from each donor into EDTA-treated Vacutainer tubes. PBMCs were isolated by Ficoll-Paque density-gradient centrifugation, with at least 7 million obtained per sample. Trizol reagent was used to extract total RNA from PBMCs, with at least 6 micrograms per sample. Naive CD45RAhigh/CD27high T cell percentages were measured by flow cytometry on a PBMC aliquot from every donor. On this clonotype itself: The antigen it recognizes is unknown. Per-base qualities were not stored, and no clone one base away is much larger.

General conclusions and limits of the study: Since profiling was done on bulk unsorted PBMCs, naive and antigen-experienced compartments could not be conclusively compared. A strong correlation was found between observed TCR beta diversity and the percentage of naive T cells measured by flow cytometry. The CMV infection status of donors was not known, potentially confounding age-related changes in expanded clonotypes. Compared with the aged group, the long-lived group had more naive CD4+ T cells, fewer expanded clones and increased TCR diversity, suggesting age selection. Estimates of total diversity from one million sequenced T cells were regarded as lower bounds and underestimates. Observed TCR beta diversity per million T cells fell roughly linearly with age, and a significant reduction was already apparent by age around 40.

Libraries were made using 5' RACE. The run used an Illumina HiSeq 2500. A second about 7 to 12 cycle PCR used a sample-barcoded 5' primer and a J-beta primer mix. Each TCR beta cDNA molecule received a unique molecular identifier from a template-switch 5' adaptor carrying 12 random nucleotides. Each sample yielded at least 2.5 million CDR3-containing paired-end reads. The Mint cDNA synthesis kit, primed by a TRBC-specific oligonucleotide, was used to synthesize first-strand cDNA from all RNA. After uracil-DNA glycosylase treatment, a first 18-cycle PCR used universal primers M1SS and BC2_uni_R on all cDNA. The authors processed their data as follows. Each sample was normalized by randomly selecting 1 million high-quality reads, each carrying a distinct molecular identifier. Reads with shared molecular identifiers were discarded instead of being binned into consensus sequences. CDR3 identification, clonotype clustering and error correction used MiTCR with a Q25 quality threshold and the strictest error-elimination algorithm. A nonparametric unseen species model using Euler transformation provided a lower-bound estimate of total TCR beta diversity. TCRdb's own reprocessing of the public reads used fastp at Q25 and MiXCR and kept productive beta chains. Entries that share a CDR3 protein sequence are merged under the most common genes and DNA. The V and J calls follow TCRdb's processing rather than the paper's. For this sample the table gives approximately 690,000 distinct CDR3 sequences, of which approximately 40% were detected only once. The ten largest clones represent about 30% of the sample.

Specimen: blood. The sequence links TRBV20-1 to TRBJ2-5, with TRBD2 matching 7 junction bases. The TCR was taken from a man older than 75 in good health. The base sequence is TGCAGTGCTAGCCCGGCTGGCGGGAGATTCTCAGAGACCCAGTACTTC. Its protein reads: CSASPAGGRFSETQYF.